The sequence of this TCR beta chain was determined in a study of cytomegalovirus exposure and HLA in healthy donors. Study-wide points: It was shown in a later analysis that HLA-associated TCR beta chains were more clonally expanded than other, equally common chains. A later analysis found most CMV-associated TCR beta chains apparently HLA-restricted. The study labeled 150 or so TCR beta chains cytomegalovirus-associated.

Primers for the PCR totalled 60 Vbeta and 13 Jbeta. Assay used: immunoSEQ multiplex PCR; TCRdb lists only in-frame clones, some missing. Of about 130,000 clones listed, over 60% are singletons. Comment on this clone: Its specificity is unknown.

The germline V gene has CDR1 SGHNT and CDR2 YYREEE (reference sequence). Trimming at V came to 3 bases and at J to 6 bases, leaving 5 bases not matched to a gene. CDR3 size: 15 residues. The sequencing sample was made of PBMCs. The chain uses TRBV5-4 and TRBJ1-6, with TRBD1 identical over 8 bases. This clonotype was sampled from a man aged 50 to 60 in good health and CMV-seronegative. The CDR3 coding sequence is TGTGCCAGCAGCTCCGGACAGGGAGGTAATTCACCCCTCCACTTT. It translates to CASSSGQGGNSPLHF.